These T cell receptor beta chains were read from a single sample in a study of cytomegalovirus exposure and HLA in healthy donors. The protocol was immunoSEQ multiplex PCR, while the TCRdb copy is restricted to in-frame clones and leaves out a portion. The sample has a few hundred thousand clones, 70% to 80% seen once; the top ten hold approximately 0.22%. Sample: PBMCs. Receptors were obtained from a girl aged 2-9 years in good health and CMV-seronegative. CDR3s include the opening cysteine and the closing phenylalanine or tryptophan. D genes are given only for firm matches. A clone size is listed for some rows: how often the clone was seen (once, few, many), or a class if it is expanded.

TRBJ2-1 few TRBD2 TRBV27 TGTGCCAGCAGTGGGGGAAGCGTAGCGGGGAACAATGAGCAGTTCTTC CASSGGSVAGNNEQFF
TRBJ2-1 once - TRBV27 TGTGCCAGCAGTTGGAATCCCCTTACGGAGGGATACAATGAGCAGTTCTTC CASSWNPLTEGYNEQFF
TRBJ1-2 - - TRBV5-4 TGTGCCAGCAGCTTGGGTGGGGCAGGGAGCTACACCTTC CASSLGGAGSYTF
TRBJ1-1 - TRBD1 TRBV5-3 TGTGCCAGCCGACAGGGGCCGCTTGCTTGTGAAGCTTTCTTT CASRQGPLACEAFF
TRBJ1-2 - - TRBV5-6 TGTGCCAGCAGCTTGGTCGGTCGGGGCTACACCTTC CASSLVGRGYTF
TRBJ2-5 - - TRBV6-6 TGTGCCAGTAGCGAGTTCCAACAAGAGACCCAGTACTTC CASSEFQQETQYF
TRBJ2-2 few - TRBV5-1 TGCGCCAGCAGCTGGATTCTAGCACAGGGCTCGACCGGGGAGCTGTTTTTT CASSWILAQGSTGELFF
TRBJ2-2 - - TRBV10-1 TGCGCCAGCAGTTTACTAGCCCCCGCCGGGGAGCTGTTTTTT CASSLLAPAGELFF
TRBJ1-3 - TRBD1 TRBV10-3 TGTGCCATCAGTGCGGAAGGGGGCAACTCTGGAAACACCATATATTTT CAISAEGGNSGNTIYF
TRBJ2-1 - TRBD2 TRBV5-1 TGCGCCAGCAGCTTTGTCTTCGGGACTACAGCCCCCAATGAGCAGTTCTTC CASSFVFGTTAPNEQFF
TRBJ1-1 once - TRBV7-9 TGTGCCAGCAGCAACCCGGCGGACACTGAAGCTTTCTTT CASSNPADTEAFF